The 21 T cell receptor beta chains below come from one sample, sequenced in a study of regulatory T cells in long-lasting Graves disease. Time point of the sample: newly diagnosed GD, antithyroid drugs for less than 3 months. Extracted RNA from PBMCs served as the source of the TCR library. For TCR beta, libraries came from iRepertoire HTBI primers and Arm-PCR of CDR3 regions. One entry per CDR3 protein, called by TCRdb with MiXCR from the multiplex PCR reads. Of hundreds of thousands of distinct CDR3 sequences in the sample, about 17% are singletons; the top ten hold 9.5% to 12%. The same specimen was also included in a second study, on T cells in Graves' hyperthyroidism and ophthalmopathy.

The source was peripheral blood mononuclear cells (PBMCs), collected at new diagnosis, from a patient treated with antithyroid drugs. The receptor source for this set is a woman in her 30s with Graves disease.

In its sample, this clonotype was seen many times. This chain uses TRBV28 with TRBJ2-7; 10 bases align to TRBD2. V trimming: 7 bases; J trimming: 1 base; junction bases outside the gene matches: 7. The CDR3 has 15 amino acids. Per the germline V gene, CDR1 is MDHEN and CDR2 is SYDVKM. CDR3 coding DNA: TGTGCCAGCAACCCTCTAGCGGGAGCTTCCTACGAGCAGTACTTC. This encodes CASNPLAGASYEQYF.

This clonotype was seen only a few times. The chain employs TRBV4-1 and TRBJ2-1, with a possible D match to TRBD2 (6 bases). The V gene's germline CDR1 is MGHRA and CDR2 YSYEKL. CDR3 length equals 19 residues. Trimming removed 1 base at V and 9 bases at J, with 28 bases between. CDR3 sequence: CASSQGGPSGVRARGEQFF. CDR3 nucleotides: TGCGCCAGCAGCCAAGGCGGCCCCTCGGGGGTGCGGGCCCGGGGTGAGCAGTTCTTC.

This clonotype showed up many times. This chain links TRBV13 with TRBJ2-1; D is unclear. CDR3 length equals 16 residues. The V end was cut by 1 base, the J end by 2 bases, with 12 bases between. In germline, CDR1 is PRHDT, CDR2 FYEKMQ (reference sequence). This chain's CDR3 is CASSLEVTRPYNEQFF. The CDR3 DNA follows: TGTGCCAGCAGCTTAGAGGTGACTCGGCCCTACAATGAGCAGTTCTTC.

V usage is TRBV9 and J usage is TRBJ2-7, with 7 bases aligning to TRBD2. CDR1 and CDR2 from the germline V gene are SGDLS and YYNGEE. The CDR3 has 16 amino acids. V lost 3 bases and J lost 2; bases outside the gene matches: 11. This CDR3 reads CASSDPTGTITYEQYF. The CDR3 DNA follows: TGTGCCAGCAGCGATCCGACCGGGACTATTACCTACGAGCAGTACTTC.

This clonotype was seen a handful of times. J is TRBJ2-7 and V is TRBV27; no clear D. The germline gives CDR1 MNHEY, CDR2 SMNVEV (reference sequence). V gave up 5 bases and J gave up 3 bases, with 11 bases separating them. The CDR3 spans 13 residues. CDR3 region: CASSPRRYYEQYF. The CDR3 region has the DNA TGTGCCAGCAGTCCCCGCCGATACTACGAGCAGTACTTC.

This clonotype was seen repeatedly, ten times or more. The CDR3 loop reads CASSQDMRTYEQYF. The DNA of the CDR3 is TGTGCCAGCAGCCAAGACATGAGAACCTACGAGCAGTACTTC. This chain uses TRBV11-2 with TRBJ2-7, with D unclear. Germline V gives CDR1 SGHAT, CDR2 FQNNGV. This CDR3 is 14 amino acids long. V lost 5 bases and J 2 bases, leaving 13 bases between the germline ends.

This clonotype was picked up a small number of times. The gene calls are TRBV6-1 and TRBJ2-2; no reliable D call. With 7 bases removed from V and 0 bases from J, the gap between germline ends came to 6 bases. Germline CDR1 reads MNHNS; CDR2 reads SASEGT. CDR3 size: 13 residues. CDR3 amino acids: CASKITNTGELFF. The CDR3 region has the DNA TGTGCCAGCAAAATAACGAACACCGGGGAGCTGTTTTTT.

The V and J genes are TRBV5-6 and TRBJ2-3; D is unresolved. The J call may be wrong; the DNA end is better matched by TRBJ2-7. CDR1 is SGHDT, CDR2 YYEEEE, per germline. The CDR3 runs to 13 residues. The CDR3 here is CASSLGYFYEQYF. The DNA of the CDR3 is TGTGCCAGCAGCTTGGGGTACTTCTACGAGCAGTACTTC.

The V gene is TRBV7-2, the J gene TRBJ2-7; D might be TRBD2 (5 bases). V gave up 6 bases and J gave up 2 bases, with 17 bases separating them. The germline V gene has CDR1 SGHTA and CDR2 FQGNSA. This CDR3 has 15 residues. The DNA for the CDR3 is TGTGCCAGCAGTCGAGCGGTGATGAGTACCTACGAGCAGTACTTC. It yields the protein CASSRAVMSTYEQYF. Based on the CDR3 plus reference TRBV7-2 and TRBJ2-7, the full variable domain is GAGVSQSPSNKVTEKGKDVELRCDPISGHTALYWYRQSLGQGLEFLIYFQGNSAPDKSGLPSDRFSAERTGGSVSTLTIQRTQQEDSAVYLCASSRAVMSTYEQYFGPGTRLTVT.

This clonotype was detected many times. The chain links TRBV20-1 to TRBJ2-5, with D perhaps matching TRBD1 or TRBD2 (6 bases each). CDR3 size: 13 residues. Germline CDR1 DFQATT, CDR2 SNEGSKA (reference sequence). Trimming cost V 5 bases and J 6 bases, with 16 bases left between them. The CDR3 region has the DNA TGCAGTGCTCCCGTGCAAGGGGGGAAGACCCAGTACTTC. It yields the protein CSAPVQGGKTQYF.

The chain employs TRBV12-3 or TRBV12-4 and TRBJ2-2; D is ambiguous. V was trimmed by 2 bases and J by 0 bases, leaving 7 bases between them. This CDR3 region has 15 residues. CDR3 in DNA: TGTGCCAGCAGTTTATCCAGTTCGAACACCGGGGAGCTGTTTTTT. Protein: CASSLSSSNTGELFF.

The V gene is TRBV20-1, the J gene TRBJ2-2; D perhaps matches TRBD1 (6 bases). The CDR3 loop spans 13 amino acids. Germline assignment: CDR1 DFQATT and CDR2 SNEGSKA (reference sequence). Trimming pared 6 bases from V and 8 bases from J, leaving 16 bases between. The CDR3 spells CSATDRQRGELFF. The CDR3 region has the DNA TGCAGTGCAACCGACAGGCAACGAGGGGAGCTGTTTTTT.

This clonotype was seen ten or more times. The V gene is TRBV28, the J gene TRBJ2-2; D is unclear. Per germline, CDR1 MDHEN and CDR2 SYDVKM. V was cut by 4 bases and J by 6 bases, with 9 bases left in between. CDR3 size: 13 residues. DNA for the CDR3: TGTGCCAGCAGTTATAGACCCCCCGGGGAGCTGTTTTTT. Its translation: CASSYRPPGELFF.

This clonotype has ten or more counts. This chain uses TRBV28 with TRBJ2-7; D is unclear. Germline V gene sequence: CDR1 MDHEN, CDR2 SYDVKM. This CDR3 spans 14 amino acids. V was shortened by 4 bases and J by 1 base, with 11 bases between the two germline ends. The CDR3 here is CASSSIGISYEQYF. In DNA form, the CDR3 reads TGTGCCAGCAGTTCTATAGGGATTTCCTACGAGCAGTACTTC.

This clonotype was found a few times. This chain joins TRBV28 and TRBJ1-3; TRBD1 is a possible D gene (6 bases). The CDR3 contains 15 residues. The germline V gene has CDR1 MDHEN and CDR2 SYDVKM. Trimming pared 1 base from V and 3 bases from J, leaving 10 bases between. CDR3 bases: TGTGCCAGCAGTTTATCAGGGGCTTTTGGAAACACCATATATTTT. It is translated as CASSLSGAFGNTIYF.

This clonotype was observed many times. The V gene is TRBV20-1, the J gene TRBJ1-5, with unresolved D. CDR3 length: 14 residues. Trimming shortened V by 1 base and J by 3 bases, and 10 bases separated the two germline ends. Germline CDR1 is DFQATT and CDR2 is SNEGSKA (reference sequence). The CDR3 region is CSARGRTSNQPQHF. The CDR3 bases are TGCAGTGCTAGAGGGCGGACCTCCAATCAGCCCCAGCATTTT.

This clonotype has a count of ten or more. CDR3 DNA sequence: TGTGCCAGCAGCCAAGCTAGCGGCCAAGAGACCCAGTACTTC. Its protein is CASSQASGQETQYF. The chain recombines TRBV3-1 with TRBJ2-5; TRBD2 matches 7 bases. After removal of 1 base from V and 1 base from J, the junction contained 0 bases not matched to a gene. This CDR3 is 14 amino acids long. Germline V gene lookup returns CDR1 LGHDT and CDR2 YNNKEL (reference sequence).

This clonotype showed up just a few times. The CDR3 loop is CASSLVAQQETQYF. Here the CDR3 DNA reads TGTGCCAGCAGCTTAGTGGCGCAGCAAGAGACCCAGTACTTC. The V gene is TRBV7-9, the J gene TRBJ2-5; no reliable D call. V lost 1 base and J lost 2, with 8 bases in between. Germline assignment: CDR1 SEHNR and CDR2 FQNEAQ (reference sequence). This CDR3 is built from 14 residues.

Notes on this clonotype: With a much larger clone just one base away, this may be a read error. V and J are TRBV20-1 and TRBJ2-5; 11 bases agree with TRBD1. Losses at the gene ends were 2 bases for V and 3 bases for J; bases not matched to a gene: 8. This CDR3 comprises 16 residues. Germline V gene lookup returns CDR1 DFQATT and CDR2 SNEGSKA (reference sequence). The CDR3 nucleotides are TGCAGTGCTAGAACCGGGGACAGGGGGATCGAAGAGACCCAGTACTTC. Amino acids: CSARTGDRGIEETQYF.

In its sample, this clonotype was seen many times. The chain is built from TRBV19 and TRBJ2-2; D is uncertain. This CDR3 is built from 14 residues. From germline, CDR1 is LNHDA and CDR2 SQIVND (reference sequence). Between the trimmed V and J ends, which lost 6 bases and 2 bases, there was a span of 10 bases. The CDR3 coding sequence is TGTGCCAGTAGCCGTACTTTTAACACCGGGGAGCTGTTTTTT. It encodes CASSRTFNTGELFF. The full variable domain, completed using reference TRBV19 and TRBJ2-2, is DGGITQSPKYLFRKEGQNVTLSCEQNLNHDAMYWYRQDPGQGLRLIYYSQIVNDFQKGDIAEGYSVSREKKESFPLTVTSAQKNPTAFYLCASSRTFNTGELFFGEGSRLTVL.

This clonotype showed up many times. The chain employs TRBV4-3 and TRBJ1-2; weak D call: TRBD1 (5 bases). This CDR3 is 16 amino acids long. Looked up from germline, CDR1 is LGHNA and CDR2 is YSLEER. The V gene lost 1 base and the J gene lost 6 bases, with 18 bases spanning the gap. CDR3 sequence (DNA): TGCGCCAGCAGCCAAGCTCGGGGACTACAGGAGGATGGCTACACCTTC. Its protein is CASSQARGLQEDGYTF.